This note documents a single T cell receptor beta chain sequence. As yet, its antigen is unknown. The CDR3 length is 16 residues. The V gene's germline CDR1 is DFQATT and CDR2 SNEGSKA (reference sequence). V was cut by 1 base and J by 2 bases, with 17 bases left in between. As the method for making TCR beta libraries, quantitative 5'-RACE with molecular barcodes was used. From the 5' RACE reads, TCRdb called clonotypes with MiXCR, one entry per CDR3 protein. This sample carries 200,000 to 250,000 distinct CDR3 sequences, around a quarter of them seen once, and the ten largest clones take just over 6.5%. The data belong to a study of CD8 T cells in ankylosing spondylitis. Overall study findings and caveats: Disease-linked clones were CD8+ and relatively rare in peripheral blood. Among TCR beta sequences, a motif of 7 to 9 highly homologous variants appeared characteristic of ankylosing spondylitis blood. Researchers reportedly found disease-linked clones significantly enriched in matched ankylosing spondylitis synovial fluid.

The clonotype comes from a male donor with ankylosing spondylitis or in good health (not recorded which). The chain links TRBV20-1 to TRBJ2-5; D is possibly TRBD1 (6 bases). The sample comprised blood, either unsorted or a sorted T cell fraction (not recorded which). DNA for the CDR3: TGCAGTGCTAGAGGCCCCGACAGGCGTGATCAAGAGACCCAGTACTTC. Translation gives CSARGPDRRDQETQYF.